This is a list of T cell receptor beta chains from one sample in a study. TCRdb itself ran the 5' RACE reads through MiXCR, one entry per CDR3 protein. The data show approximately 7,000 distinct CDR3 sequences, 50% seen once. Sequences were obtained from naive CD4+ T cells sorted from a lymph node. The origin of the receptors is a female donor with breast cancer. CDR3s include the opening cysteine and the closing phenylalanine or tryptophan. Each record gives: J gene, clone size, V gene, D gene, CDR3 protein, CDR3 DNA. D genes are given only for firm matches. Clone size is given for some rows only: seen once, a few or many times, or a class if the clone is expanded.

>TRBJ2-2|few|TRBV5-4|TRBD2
CASSSTSANTGELFF
TGTGCCAGCAGCTCGACTAGCGCCAACACCGGGGAGCTGTTTTTT
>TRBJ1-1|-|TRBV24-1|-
CATSDSREAFF
TGTGCCACCAGTGACTCAAGGGAAGCTTTCTTT
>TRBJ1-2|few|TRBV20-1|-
CSAAQGRGYTF
TGCAGTGCGGCACAGGGACGCGGCTACACCTTC
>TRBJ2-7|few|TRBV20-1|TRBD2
CSAGREAPYEQYF
TGCAGTGCCGGTCGGGAGGCTCCCTACGAGCAGTACTTC
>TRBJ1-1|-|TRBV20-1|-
CSAALGPKEAFF
TGCAGTGCTGCACTAGGGCCGAAAGAAGCTTTCTTT
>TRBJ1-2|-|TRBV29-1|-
CSGQMGYGYTF
TGCAGCGGGCAGATGGGCTATGGCTACACCTTC
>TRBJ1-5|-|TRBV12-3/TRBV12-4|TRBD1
CASSRTGPNQPQHF
TGTGCCAGCAGCAGGACAGGGCCCAATCAGCCCCAGCATTTT
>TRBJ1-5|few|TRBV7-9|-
CASSLDSPNQPQHF
TGTGCCAGCAGCTTGGACAGCCCCAATCAGCCCCAGCATTTT
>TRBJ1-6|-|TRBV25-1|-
CASSGGSYNSPLHF
TGTGCCAGCAGTGGGGGTTCCTATAATTCACCCCTCCACTTT
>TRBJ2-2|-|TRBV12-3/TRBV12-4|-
CASSTGLNTGELFF
TGTGCCAGCAGTACCGGACTCAACACCGGGGAGCTGTTTTTT
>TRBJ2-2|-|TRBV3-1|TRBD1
CASKAGGTGELFF
TGTGCCAGCAAGGCAGGGGGCACCGGGGAGCTGTTTTTT
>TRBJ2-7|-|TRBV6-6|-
CASSYSGTSGEQYF
TGTGCCAGCAGTTACTCGGGGACGTCAGGCGAGCAGTACTTC
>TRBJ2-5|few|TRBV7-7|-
CASSRLPQETQYF
TGTGCTAGCAGCCGCTTGCCGCAAGAGACCCAGTACTTC
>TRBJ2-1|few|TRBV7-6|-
CASSLWPSGSYNEQFF
TGTGCCAGCAGCTTATGGCCCTCGGGTTCCTACAATGAGCAGTTCTTC
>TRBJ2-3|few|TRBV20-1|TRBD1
CSVGTGAVDTQYF
TGCAGTGTGGGGACAGGGGCCGTAGATACGCAGTATTTT
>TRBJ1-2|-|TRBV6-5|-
CASIEYGGLYGYTF
TGTGCCAGCATTGAATACGGGGGTCTATATGGCTACACCTTC
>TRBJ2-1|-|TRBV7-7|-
CASSSTSQPNEQFF
TGTGCTAGCAGCTCCACCTCCCAGCCCAATGAGCAGTTCTTC
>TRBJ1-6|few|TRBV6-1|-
CASSVQDSYNSPLHF
TGTGCCAGCAGTGTACAAGACAGCTATAATTCACCCCTCCACTTT
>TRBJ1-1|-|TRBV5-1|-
CASSLADRLEAFF
TGCGCCAGCAGCTTGGCTGACAGGCTTGAAGCTTTCTTT
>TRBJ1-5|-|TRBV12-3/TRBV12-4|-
CASSLSLGIRFVQPQHF
TGTGCCAGCAGTTTATCCTTAGGCATACGTTTTGTTCAGCCCCAGCATTTT
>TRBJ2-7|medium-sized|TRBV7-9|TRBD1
CASSAGGPYEQYF
TGTGCCAGCAGCGCAGGGGGCCCCTACGAGCAGTACTTC
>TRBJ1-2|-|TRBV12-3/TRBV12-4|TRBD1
CASTPGQAAYGHTF
TGTGCCAGCACCCCCGGACAGGCGGCCTATGGCCACACCTTC
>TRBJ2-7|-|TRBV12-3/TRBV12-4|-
CASSLASAGPPYEQYF
TGTGCCAGCAGTTTAGCGTCGGCAGGGCCTCCCTACGAGCAGTACTTC
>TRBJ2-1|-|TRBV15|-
CATSRELRASSSYNEQSF
TGTGCCACCAGCAGAGAGTTACGGGCTTCGAGCTCCTACAATGAGCAGTCCTTC
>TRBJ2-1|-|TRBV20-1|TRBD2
CSAQSMTSGRSYNEQFF
TGCAGTGCTCAATCTATGACTAGCGGGAGGTCCTACAATGAGCAGTTCTTC
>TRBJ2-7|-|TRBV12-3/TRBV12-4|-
CASSFGAYEQYF
TGTGCCAGCAGTTTTGGGGCCTACGAGCAGTACTTC
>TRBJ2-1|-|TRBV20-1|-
CSVSNPIGLEQFF
TGCAGTGTCTCCAACCCAATCGGACTAGAGCAGTTCTTC
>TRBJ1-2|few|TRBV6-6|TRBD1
CASTAFKQGLYGYTF
TGTGCCAGCACCGCTTTTAAACAGGGGCTCTATGGCTACACCTTC